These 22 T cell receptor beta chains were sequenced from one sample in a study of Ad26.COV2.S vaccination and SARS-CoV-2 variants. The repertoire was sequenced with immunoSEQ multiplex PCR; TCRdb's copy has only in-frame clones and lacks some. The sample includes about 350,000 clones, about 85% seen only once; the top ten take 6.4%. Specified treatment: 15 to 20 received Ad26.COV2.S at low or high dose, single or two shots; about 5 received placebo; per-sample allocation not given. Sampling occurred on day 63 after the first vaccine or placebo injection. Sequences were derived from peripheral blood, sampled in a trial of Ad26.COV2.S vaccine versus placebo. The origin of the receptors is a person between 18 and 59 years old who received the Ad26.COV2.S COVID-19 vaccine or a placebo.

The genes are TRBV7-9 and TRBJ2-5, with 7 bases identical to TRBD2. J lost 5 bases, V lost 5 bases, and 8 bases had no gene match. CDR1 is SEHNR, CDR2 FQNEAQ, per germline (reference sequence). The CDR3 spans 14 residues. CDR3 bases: TGTGCCAGCAGCGCGGGAGTTGGGCGGGAGACCCAGTACTTC. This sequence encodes CASSAGVGRETQYF.

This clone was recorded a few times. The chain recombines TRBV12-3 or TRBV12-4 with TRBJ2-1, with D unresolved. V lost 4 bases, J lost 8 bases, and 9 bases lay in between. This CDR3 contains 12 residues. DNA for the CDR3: TGTGCCAGCAGTTCGTCTCCCTATGAGCAGTTCTTC. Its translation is CASSSSPYEQFF.

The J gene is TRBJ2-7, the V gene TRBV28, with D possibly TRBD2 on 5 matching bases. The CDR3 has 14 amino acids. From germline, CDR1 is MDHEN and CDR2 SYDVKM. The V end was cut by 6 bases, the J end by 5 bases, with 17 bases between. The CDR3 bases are TGTGCCAGCAGAGGCTCGGGATCTCCTAACGAGCAGTACTTC. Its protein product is CASRGSGSPNEQYF.

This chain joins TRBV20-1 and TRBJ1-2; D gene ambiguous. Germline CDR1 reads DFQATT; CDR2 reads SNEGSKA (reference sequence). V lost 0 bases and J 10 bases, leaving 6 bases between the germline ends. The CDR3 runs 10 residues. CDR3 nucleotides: TGCAGTGCTAGAGACAGATCCTACACCTTC. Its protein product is CSARDRSYTF.

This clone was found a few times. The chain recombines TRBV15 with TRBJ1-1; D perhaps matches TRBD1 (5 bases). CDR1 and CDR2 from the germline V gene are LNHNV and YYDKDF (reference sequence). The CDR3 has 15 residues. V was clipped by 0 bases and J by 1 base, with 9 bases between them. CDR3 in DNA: TGTGCCACCAGCAGAGATTACGGGGGGAACACTGAAGCTTTCTTT. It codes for CATSRDYGGNTEAFF.

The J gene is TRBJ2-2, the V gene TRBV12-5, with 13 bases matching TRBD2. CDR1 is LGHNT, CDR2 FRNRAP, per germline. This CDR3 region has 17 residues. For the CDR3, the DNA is TGTGTTACGGGCTTGGGACTAGCGGGATTGAACACCGGGGAGCTGTTTTTT. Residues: CVTGLGLAGLNTGELFF.

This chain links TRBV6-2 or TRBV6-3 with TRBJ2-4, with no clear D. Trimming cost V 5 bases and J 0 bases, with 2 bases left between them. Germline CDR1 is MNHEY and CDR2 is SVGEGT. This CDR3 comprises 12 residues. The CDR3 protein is CASSLAKNIQYF. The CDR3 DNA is TGTGCCAGCAGTCTAGCCAAAAACATTCAGTACTTC.

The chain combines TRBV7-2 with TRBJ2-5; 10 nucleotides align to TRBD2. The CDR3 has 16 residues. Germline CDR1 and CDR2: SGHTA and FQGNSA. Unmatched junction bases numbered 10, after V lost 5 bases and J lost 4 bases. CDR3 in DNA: TGTGCCAGCAGCCCGACGTTTCTAGCGGGGGTAGAGACCCAGTACTTC. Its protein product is CASSPTFLAGVETQYF.

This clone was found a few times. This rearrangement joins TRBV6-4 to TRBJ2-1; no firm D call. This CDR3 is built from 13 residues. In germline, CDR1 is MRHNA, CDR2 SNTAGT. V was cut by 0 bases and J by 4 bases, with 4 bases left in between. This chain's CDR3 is CASSDSGYNEQFF. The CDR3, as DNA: TGTGCCAGCAGTGACTCAGGTTACAATGAGCAGTTCTTC.

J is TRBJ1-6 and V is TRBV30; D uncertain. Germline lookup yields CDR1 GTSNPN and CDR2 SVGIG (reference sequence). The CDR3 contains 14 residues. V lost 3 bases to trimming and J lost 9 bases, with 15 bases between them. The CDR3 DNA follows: TGTGCCTGGAGCGACGGGATCTTCGGTTCACCCCTCCACTTT. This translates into CAWSDGIFGSPLHF.

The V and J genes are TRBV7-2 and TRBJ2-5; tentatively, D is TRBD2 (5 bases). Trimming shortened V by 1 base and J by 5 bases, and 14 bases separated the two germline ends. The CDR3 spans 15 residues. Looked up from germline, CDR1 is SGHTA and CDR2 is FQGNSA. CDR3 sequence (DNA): TGTGCCAGCAGCTTAGACCCCGGGAACGAGGAGACCCAGTACTTC. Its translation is CASSLDPGNEETQYF.

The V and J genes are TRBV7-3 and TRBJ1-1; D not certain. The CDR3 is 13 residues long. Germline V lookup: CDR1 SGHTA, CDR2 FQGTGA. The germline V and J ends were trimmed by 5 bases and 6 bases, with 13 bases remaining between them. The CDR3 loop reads CASSTGGGPEAFF. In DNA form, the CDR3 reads TGTGCCAGCAGCACCGGTGGCGGCCCTGAAGCTTTCTTT.

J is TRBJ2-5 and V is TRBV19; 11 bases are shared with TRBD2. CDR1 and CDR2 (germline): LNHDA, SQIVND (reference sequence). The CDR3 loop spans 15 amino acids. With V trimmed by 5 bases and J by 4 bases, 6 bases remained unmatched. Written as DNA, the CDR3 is TGTGCCAGTAGTCACGAGACTAGCGGGATAGAGACCCAGTACTTC. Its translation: CASSHETSGIETQYF. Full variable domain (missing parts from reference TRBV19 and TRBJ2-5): DGGITQSPKYLFRKEGQNVTLSCEQNLNHDAMYWYRQDPGQGLRLIYYSQIVNDFQKGDIAEGYSVSREKKESFPLTVTSAQKNPTAFYLCASSHETSGIETQYFGPGTRLLVL.

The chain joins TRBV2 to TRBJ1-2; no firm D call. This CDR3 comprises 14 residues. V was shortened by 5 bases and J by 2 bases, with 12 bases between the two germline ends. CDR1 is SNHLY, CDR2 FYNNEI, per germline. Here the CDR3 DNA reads TGTGCCAGCAGTCCCGGACTTGTCAACTATGGCTACACCTTC. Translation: CASSPGLVNYGYTF. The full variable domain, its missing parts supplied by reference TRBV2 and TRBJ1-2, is EPEVTQTPSHQVTQMGQEVILRCVPISNHLYFYWYRQILGQKVEFLVSFYNNEISEKSEIFDDQFSVERPDGSNFTLKIRSTKLEDSAMYFCASSPGLVNYGYTFGSGTRLTVV.

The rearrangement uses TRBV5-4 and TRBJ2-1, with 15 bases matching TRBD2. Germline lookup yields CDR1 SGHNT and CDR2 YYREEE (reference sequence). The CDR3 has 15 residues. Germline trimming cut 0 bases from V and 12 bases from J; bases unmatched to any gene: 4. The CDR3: CASSLDGTSGRRQFF. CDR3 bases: TGTGCCAGCAGCTTGGATGGGACTAGCGGGAGGAGGCAGTTCTTC.

This CDR3 reads CASSMGFKNIQYF. CDR3 DNA sequence: TGTGCCAGTAGTATGGGCTTCAAAAACATTCAGTACTTC. The chain links TRBV19 to TRBJ2-4, with D unclear. CDR1 is LNHDA and CDR2 is SQIVND in the germline V gene (reference sequence). This CDR3 region has 13 residues. V was trimmed by 3 bases and J by 3 bases, leaving 6 bases between them.

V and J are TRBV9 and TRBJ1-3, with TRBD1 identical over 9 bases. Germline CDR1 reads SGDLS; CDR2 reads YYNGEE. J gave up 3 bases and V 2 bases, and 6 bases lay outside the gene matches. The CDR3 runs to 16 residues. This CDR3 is CASSVETGGFGNTIYF. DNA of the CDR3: TGTGCCAGCAGCGTGGAGACAGGGGGTTTTGGAAACACCATATATTTT.

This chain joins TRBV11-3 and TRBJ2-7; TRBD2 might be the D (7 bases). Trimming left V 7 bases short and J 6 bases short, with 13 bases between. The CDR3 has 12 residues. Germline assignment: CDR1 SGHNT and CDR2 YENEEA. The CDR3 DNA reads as TGTGCCAGCAAAGGGGGGGGCTCCGAGCAGTACTTC. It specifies CASKGGGSEQYF.

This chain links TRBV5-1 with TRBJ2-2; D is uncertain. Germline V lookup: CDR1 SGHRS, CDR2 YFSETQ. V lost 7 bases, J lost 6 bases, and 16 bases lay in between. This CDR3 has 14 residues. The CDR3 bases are TGCGCCAGCTCTCGCGACGGCGGCTCCGGGGAGCTGTTTTTT. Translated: CASSRDGGSGELFF.

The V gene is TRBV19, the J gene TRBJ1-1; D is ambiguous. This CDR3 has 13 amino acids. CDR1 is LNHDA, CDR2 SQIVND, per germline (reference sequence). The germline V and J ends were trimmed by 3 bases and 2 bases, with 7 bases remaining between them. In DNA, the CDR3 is TGTGCCAGTAGTATTTATGGTAACACTGAAGCTTTCTTT. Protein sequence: CASSIYGNTEAFF.

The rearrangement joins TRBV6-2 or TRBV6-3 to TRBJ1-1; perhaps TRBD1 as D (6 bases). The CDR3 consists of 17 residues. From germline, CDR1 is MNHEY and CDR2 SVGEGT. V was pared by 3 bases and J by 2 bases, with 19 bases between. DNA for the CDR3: TGTGCCAGCAGTTATGCTAGGAGAGGGGGGAGAAACACTGAAGCTTTCTTT. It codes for CASSYARRGGRNTEAFF.

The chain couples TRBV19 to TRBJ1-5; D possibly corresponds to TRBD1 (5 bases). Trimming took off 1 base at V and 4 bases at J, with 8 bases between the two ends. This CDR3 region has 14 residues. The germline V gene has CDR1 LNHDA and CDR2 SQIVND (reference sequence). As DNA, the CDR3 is TGTGCCAGTAGTATAGTGGGACTTAATCAGCCCCAGCATTTT. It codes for CASSIVGLNQPQHF.